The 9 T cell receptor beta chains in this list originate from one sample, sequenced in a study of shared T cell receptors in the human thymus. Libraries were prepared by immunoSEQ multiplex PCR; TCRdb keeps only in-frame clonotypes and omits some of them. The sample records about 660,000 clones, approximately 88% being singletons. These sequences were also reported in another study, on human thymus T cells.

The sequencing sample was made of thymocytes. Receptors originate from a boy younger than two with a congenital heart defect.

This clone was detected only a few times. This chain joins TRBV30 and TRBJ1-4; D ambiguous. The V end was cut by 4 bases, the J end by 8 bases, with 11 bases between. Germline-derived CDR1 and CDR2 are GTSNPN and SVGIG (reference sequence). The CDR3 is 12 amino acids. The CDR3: CAWTTSGEKLFF. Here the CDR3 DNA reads TGTGCCTGGACAACCTCGGGGGAAAAACTGTTTTTT.

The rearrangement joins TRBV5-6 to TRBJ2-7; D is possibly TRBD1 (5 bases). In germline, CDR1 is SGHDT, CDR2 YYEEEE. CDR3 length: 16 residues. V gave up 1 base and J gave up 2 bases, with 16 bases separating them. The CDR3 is CASSLQGTNQPYEQYF. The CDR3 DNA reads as TGTGCCAGCAGCTTGCAGGGTACGAACCAACCCTACGAGCAGTACTTC.

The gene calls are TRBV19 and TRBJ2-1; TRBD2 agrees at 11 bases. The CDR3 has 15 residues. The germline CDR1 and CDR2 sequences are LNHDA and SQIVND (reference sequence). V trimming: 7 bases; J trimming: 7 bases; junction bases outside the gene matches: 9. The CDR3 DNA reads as TGTGCCAGTACTACGGGGCTAGCGGGAGGAAATGAGCAGTTCTTC. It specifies CASTTGLAGGNEQFF.

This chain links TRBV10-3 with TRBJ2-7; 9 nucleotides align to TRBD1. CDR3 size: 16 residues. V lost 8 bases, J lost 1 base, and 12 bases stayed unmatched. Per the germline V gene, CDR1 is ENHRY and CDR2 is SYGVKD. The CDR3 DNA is TGTGCCATCCTCGGACAGGGGCGGAACGGGTCCTACGAGCAGTACTTC. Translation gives CAILGQGRNGSYEQYF.

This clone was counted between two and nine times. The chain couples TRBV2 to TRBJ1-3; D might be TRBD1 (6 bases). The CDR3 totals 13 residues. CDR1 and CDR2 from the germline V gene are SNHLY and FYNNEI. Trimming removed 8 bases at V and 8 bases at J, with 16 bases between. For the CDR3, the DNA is TGTGCCAGCCATGATGCAGGGGCAGACACCATATATTTT. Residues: CASHDAGADTIYF.

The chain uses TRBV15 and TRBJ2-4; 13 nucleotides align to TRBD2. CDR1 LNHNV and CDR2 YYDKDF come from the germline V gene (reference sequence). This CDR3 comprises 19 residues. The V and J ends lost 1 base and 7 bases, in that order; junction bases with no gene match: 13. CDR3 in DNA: TGTGCCACCAGCAGAGTTGTTGGACTAGCGGGAGCTGGAGGGAACATTCAGTACTTC. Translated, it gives CATSRVVGLAGAGGNIQYF.

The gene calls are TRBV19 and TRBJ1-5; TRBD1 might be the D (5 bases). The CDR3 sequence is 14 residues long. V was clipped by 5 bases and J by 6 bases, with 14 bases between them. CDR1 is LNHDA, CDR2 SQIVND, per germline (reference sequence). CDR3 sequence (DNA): TGTGCCAGTAGTGGCCGGGGGGTCATTCAGCCCCAGCATTTT. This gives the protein CASSGRGVIQPQHF.

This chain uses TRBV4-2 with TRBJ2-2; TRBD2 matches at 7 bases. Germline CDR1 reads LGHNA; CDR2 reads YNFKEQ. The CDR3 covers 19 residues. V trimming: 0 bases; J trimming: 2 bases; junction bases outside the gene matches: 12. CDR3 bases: TGTGCCAGCAGCCAAGATAAAGCGGGAATTTGGGGCAACACCGGGGAGCTGTTTTTT. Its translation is CASSQDKAGIWGNTGELFF.

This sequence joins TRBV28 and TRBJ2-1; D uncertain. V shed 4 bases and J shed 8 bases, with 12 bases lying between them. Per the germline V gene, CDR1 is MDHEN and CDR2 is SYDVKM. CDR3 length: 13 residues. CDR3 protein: CASSSPDQDEQFF. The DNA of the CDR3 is TGTGCCAGCAGTTCCCCAGATCAAGATGAGCAGTTCTTC.